A selection of T cell receptor beta chains follows, all from one sample in a study of cytomegalovirus exposure and HLA in healthy donors. Libraries were prepared by immunoSEQ multiplex PCR; TCRdb keeps only in-frame clonotypes and omits some of them. The repertoire holds more than 70,000 clones, roughly three quarters seen once, with less than 4% in the top ten. The sequencing input was PBMCs. These receptors were collected from a man aged 40-50 years in good health and CMV-seronegative. The conserved cysteine and the conserved F or W are not part of the CDR3 here. Each record gives: CDR3 length, V gene, J gene, clone size, CDR3 protein. The size entry is marked missing in some rows and otherwise reads once, few, many or a size class.

length: 14; V: TRBV4-1; J: TRBJ1-4; size: few; CDR3: ASSHEPGQGIEKLF
length: 13; V: TRBV5-5; J: TRBJ1-2; size: NA; CDR3: ASSLGTGSHYGYT
length: 13; V: TRBV4-1; J: TRBJ2-7; size: NA; CDR3: ASSQTVRASYEQY
length: 14; V: TRBV6-4; J: TRBJ2-2; size: NA; CDR3: ASSDSTSGGAGELF
length: 13; V: TRBV6-1; J: TRBJ2-7; size: few; CDR3: ASSEFRTGPYEQY
length: 15; V: TRBV18; J: TRBJ2-3; size: NA; CDR3: ASSPPRALDLTDTQY
length: 13; V: TRBV7-2; J: TRBJ2-1; size: once; CDR3: ASSLRGGSYNEQF
length: 12; V: TRBV5-8; J: TRBJ2-7; size: NA; CDR3: ASSLVGVPLDQY
length: 13; V: TRBV12-2; J: TRBJ2-1; size: NA; CDR3: ASRPIDRENDEQF
length: 13; V: TRBV9; J: TRBJ2-3; size: NA; CDR3: ASSRRQGATDTQY
length: 15; V: TRBV30; J: TRBJ1-4; size: NA; CDR3: AWSFSRAGAGDEKLF
length: 12; V: TRBV5-1; J: TRBJ1-1; size: few; CDR3: ASRSQGGRTEAF
length: 10; V: TRBV28; J: TRBJ2-5; size: NA; CDR3: ASWLAGETQY
length: 13; V: TRBV5-6; J: TRBJ2-5; size: NA; CDR3: ASSSPGLKLETQY
length: 16; V: TRBV5-6; J: TRBJ2-6; size: NA; CDR3: ASSLAKGRLSGANVLT
length: 12; V: TRBV4-3; J: TRBJ2-7; size: NA; CDR3: ASSLGTEAYEQY
length: 13; V: TRBV28; J: TRBJ2-3; size: once; CDR3: ASSSGLAGTDTQY
length: 13; V: TRBV6-5; J: TRBJ1-2; size: NA; CDR3: ASSPQGWRGNGYT
length: 12; V: TRBV5-1; J: TRBJ2-7; size: NA; CDR3: ASSWQTGTYEQY
length: 14; V: TRBV4-3; J: TRBJ2-2; size: few; CDR3: ASSQDFPGGTGELF
length: 10; V: TRBV5-4; J: TRBJ2-7; size: NA; CDR3: AGSARGHEQY
length: 12; V: TRBV7-2; J: TRBJ1-5; size: NA; CDR3: ASSFQGANQPQH
length: 11; V: TRBV7-6; J: TRBJ1-1; size: NA; CDR3: ASSLGGDTEAF
length: 13; V: TRBV4-3; J: NA; size: NA; CDR3: ASSQGVAGYNEQF
length: 13; V: TRBV2; J: TRBJ1-5; size: NA; CDR3: ASSGTGVSNQPQH
length: 13; V: TRBV7-9; J: TRBJ1-2; size: NA; CDR3: ASSESGTGAYGYT
length: 13; V: TRBV7-3; J: TRBJ2-7; size: once; CDR3: ASSSPRTGDHEQY
length: 11; V: TRBV6-1; J: TRBJ1-1; size: NA; CDR3: ATSGQKNTEAF
length: 10; V: TRBV10-3; J: TRBJ1-2; size: NA; CDR3: AIRPGDYGYT
length: 9; V: TRBV20-1; J: TRBJ2-7; size: NA; CDR3: SASTSYEQY
length: 12; V: TRBV6-5; J: TRBJ1-4; size: NA; CDR3: ASAWDLTNEKLF
length: 11; V: TRBV30; J: TRBJ2-7; size: NA; CDR3: AWSHIAAYEQY
length: 12; V: TRBV7-8; J: TRBJ1-4; size: few; CDR3: ASRPGQPNEKLF
length: 12; V: TRBV6-6; J: TRBJ1-6; size: once; CDR3: ASAATGDNSPLH
length: 10; V: TRBV4-2; J: TRBJ2-7; size: once; CDR3: ASSQDDTGQY
length: 13; V: TRBV7-3; J: TRBJ2-7; size: NA; CDR3: ASSAPGQGIYEQY
length: 13; V: TRBV6-1; J: TRBJ2-7; size: NA; CDR3: ASSEGTGGSYEQY
length: 11; V: TRBV10-3; J: TRBJ2-1; size: NA; CDR3: AISGGADNEQF
length: 11; V: TRBV7-3; J: TRBJ2-5; size: NA; CDR3: ASSTGGQETQY
length: 15; V: TRBV11-2; J: TRBJ2-3; size: once; CDR3: ASSLDRGTSGADTQY
length: 14; V: TRBV4-1; J: TRBJ2-6; size: NA; CDR3: ASSQDLIAGANVLT